The entry that follows covers one TCR beta chain sequence. Its matching antigen is unknown. TCRdb processed the reads anew with MiXCR; each CDR3 protein has one entry. This table has 150,000 to 200,000 distinct CDR3 sequences, roughly 15% appearing once. V lost 5 bases, J lost 3 bases, and 14 bases lay in between. The germline V gene has CDR1 MNHNY and CDR2 SVGAGI (reference sequence). CDR3 length: 15 residues. The data derive from a study of T cell repertoires in cytomegalovirus infection. The study's findings and limits: Frequencies of public TCR beta families were cumulated, and this identified carriers of CMV plus the relevant HLA. There were HLA-C-restricted CMV-specific TCR beta clonotypes dominating the ex vivo response.

This TCR was recovered from a human donor in good health (CMV status not recorded). Some clones in this sample may be carry-over from other donors' samples. V usage is TRBV6-6 and J usage is TRBJ1-5; TRBD1 might be the D (6 bases). The sequencing sample was made of CD8+ T cells from PBMCs. CDR3 sequence (DNA): TGTGCCAGCAGTGCTAGGACAGCCATCAATCAGCCCCAGCATTTT. It is translated as CASSARTAINQPQHF.